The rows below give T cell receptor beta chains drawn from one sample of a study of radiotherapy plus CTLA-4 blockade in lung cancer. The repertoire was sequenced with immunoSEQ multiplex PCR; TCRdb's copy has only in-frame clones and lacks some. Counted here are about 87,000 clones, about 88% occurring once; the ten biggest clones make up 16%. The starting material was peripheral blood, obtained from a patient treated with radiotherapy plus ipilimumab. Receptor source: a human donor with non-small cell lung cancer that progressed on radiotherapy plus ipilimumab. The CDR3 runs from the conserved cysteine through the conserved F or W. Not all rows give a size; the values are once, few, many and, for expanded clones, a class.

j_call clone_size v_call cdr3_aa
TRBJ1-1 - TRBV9 CASSATGGMNTEAFF
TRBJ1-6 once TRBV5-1 CASQRGYNSPLHF
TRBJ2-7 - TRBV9 CASSEGGGGFYEQYF
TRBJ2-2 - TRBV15 CATSNVGGELFF
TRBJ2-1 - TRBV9 CASSPRGLANNEQFF
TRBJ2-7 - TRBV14 CASTRGSGSLEQYF
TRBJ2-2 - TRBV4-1 CASSQVGYTGELFF
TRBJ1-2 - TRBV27 CASSSSDRGYGYTF
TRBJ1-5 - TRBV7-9 CASSLWGGNQPQHF
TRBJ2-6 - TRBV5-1 CASSKVMGFSGANVLTF
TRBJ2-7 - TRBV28 CASLGSSGTPYEQYF
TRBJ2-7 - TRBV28 CASSRGSYEQYF
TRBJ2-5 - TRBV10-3 CATSLGLDQETQYF
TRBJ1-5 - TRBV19 CASNPGQFNQPQHF
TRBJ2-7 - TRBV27 CASSPGQGAPLEQYF
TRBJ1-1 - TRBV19 CASAPQGMNTEAFF
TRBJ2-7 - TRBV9 CASSQTPGTGGDEQYF
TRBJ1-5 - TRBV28 CASSWGGDQPQHF
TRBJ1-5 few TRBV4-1 CASSQEPGPQHF
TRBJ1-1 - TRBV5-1 CASSLDRDTEAFF
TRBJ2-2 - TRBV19 CASIHTGELFF